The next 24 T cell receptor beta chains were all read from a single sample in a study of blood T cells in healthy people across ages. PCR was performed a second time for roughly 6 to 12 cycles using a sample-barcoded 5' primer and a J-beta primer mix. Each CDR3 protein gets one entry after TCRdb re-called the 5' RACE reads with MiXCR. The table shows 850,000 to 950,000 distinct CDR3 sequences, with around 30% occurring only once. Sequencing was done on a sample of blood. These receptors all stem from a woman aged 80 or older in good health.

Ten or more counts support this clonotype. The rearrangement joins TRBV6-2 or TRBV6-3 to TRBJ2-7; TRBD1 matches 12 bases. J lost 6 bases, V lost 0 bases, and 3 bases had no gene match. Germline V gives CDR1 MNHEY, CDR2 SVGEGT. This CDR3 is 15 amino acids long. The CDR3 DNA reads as TGTGCCAGCAGTTACTCCGGGACAGGGGGCGGCGAGCAGTACTTC. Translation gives CASSYSGTGGGEQYF.

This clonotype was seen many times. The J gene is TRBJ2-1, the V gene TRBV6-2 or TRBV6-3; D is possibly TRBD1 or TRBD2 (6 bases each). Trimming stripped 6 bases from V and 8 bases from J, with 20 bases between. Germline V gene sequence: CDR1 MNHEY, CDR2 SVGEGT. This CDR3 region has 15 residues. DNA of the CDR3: TGTGCCAGCAGACTTCTCGGGACTGCAGGGGATGAGCAGTTCTTC. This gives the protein CASRLLGTAGDEQFF.

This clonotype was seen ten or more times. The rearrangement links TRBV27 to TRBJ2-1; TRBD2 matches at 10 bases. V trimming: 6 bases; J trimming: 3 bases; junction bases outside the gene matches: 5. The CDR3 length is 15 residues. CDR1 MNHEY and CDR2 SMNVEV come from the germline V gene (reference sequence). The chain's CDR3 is CASRGLAGGYNEQFF. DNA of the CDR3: TGTGCCAGCAGGGGATTAGCGGGGGGCTACAATGAGCAGTTCTTC.

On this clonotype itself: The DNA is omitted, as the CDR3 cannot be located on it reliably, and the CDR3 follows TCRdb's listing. CDR3 amino acids: CSATGTGKIHPSTF. J is TRBJ1-6 and V is TRBV29-1; TRBD1 reflects the table's D call only, with no check against the DNA. The CDR3 has 14 amino acids, counting both end residues. CDR1 and CDR2 from the germline V gene are SQVTM and ANQGSEA.

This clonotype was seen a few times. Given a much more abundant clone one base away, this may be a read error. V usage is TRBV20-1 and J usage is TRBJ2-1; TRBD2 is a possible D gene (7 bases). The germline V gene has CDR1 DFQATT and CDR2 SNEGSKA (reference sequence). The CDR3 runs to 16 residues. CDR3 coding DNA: TGCAGTACTAGAGGACTAACGGGGGGCATCTACAATGAGCAGTTCTTC. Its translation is CSTRGLTGGIYNEQFF.

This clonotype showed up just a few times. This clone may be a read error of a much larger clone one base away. The CDR3 DNA sequence: TGCGCCAACAGCTTAGGGAGCGACGAGCAGTACTTC. The encoded protein is CANSLGSDEQYF. The chain employs TRBV5-1 and TRBJ2-7, with D perhaps TRBD2 (5 bases). The CDR3 is 12 amino acids. Germline V gene data show CDR1 as SGHRS and CDR2 as YFSETQ.

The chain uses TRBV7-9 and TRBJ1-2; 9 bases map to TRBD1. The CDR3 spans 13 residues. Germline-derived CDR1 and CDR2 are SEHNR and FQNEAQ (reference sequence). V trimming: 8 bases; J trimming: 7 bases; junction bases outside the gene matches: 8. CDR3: CASGWTGAGGYTF. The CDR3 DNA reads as TGTGCCAGCGGATGGACAGGGGCTGGTGGCTACACCTTC.

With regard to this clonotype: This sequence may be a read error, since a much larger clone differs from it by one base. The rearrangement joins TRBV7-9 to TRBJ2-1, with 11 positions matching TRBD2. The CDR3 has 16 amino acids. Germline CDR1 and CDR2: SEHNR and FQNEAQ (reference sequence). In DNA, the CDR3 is TGTGCCAGCAGCAGAGAGGTCCTAGCGGGGGGCAATGAGCGGTTCTTC. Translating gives CASSREVLAGGNERFF. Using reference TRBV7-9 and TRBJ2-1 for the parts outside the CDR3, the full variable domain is DTGVSQNPRHKITKRGQNVTFRCDPISEHNRLYWYRQTLGQGPEFLTYFQNEAQLEKSRLLSDRFSAERPKGSFSTLEIQRTEQGDSAMYLCASSREVLAGGNERFFGPGTRLTVL.

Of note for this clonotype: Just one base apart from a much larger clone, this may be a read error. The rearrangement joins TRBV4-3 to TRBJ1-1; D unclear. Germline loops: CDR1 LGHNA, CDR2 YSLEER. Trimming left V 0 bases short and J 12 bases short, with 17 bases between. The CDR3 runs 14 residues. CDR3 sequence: CASSQESNQTTTFF. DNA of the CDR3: TGCGCCAGCAGCCAAGAATCCAACCAAACGACAACTTTCTTT.

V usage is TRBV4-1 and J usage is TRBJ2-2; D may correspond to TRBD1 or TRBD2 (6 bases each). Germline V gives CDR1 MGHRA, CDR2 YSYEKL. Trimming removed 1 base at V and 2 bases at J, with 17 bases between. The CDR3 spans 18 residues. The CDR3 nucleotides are TGCGCCAGCAGCCAAGGCTTCGGTGGGGGGCGAAACACCGGGGAGCTGTTTTTT. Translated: CASSQGFGGGRNTGELFF.

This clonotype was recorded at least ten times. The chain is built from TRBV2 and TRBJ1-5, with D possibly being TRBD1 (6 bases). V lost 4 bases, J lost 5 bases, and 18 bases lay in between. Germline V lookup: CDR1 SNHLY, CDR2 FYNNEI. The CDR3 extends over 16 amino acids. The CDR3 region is CASSGRLDRRDQPQHF. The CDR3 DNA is TGTGCCAGCAGTGGCCGGCTTGACAGGCGGGATCAGCCCCAGCATTTT.

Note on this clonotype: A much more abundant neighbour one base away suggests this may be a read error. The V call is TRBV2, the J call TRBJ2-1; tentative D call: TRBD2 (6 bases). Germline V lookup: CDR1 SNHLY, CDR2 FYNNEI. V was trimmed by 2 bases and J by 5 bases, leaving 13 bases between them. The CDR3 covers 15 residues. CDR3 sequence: CASSERRRGNNEQFF. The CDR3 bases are TGTGCCAGCAGTGAACGGCGGAGGGGCAACAATGAGCAGTTCTTC.

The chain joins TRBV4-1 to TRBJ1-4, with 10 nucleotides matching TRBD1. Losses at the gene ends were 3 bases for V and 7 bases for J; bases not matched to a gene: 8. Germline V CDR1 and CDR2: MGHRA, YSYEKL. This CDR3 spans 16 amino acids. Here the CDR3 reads CASSHRTGTGVEKLFF. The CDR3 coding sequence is TGCGCCAGCAGCCACCGAACCGGGACAGGGGTTGAAAAACTGTTTTTT.

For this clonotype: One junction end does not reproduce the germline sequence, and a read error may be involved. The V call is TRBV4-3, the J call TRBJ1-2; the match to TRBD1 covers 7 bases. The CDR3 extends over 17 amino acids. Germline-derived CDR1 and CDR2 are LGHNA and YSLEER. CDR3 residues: CAGSQETGTAELHGYTF. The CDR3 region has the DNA TGCGCCGGCAGCCAGGAGACAGGGACAGCAGAACTACATGGCTACACCTTC.

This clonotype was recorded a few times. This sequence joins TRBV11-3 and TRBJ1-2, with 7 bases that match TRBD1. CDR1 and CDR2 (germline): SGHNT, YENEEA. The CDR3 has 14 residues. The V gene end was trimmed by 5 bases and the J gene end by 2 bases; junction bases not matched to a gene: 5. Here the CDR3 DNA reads TGTGCCAGCAGCCACCGGACAGGAAACTATGGCTACACCTTC. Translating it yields CASSHRTGNYGYTF.

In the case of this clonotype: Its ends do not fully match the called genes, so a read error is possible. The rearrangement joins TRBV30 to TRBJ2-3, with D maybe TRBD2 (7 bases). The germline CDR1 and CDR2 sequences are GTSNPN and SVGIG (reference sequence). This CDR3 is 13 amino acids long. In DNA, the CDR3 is TGTGCTCTCGGGGGGATACGGACAGATGCGCAGTATTTT. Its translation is CALGGIRTDAQYF. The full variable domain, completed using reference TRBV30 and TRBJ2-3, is SQTIHQWPATLVQPVGSPLSLECTVEGTSNPNLYWYRQAAGRGLQLLFYSVGIGQISSEVPQNLSASRPQDRQFILSSKKLLLSDSGFYLCALGGIRTDAQYFGPGTRLTVL.

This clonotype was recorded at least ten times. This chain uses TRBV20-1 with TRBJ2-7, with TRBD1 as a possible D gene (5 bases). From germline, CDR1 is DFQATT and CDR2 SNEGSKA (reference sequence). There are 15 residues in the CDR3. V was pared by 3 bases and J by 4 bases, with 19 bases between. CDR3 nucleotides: TGCAGTGCTAGCCCGGGTGGGCAGGGAAGTTACGAGCAGTACTTC. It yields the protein CSASPGGQGSYEQYF.

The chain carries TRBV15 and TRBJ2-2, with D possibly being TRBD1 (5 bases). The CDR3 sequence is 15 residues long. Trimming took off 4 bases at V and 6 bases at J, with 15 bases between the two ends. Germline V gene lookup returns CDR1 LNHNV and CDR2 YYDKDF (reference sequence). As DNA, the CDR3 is TGTGCCACCAGCATTATAACAGGTGGGGCCGGGGAGCTGTTTTTT. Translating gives CATSIITGGAGELFF.

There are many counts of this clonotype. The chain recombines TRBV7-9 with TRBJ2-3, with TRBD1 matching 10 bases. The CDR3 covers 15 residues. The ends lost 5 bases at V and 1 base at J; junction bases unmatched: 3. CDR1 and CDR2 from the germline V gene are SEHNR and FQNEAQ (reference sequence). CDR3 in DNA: TGTGCCAGCAGCCGACAGGGGGCTGGCACAGATACGCAGTATTTT. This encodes CASSRQGAGTDTQYF.

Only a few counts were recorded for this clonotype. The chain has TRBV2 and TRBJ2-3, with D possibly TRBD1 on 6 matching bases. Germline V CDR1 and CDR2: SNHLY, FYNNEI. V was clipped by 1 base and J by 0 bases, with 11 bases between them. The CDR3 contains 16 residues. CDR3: CASSEGVTGSTDTQYF. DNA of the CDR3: TGTGCCAGCAGTGAAGGGGTAACAGGGAGCACAGATACGCAGTATTTT.

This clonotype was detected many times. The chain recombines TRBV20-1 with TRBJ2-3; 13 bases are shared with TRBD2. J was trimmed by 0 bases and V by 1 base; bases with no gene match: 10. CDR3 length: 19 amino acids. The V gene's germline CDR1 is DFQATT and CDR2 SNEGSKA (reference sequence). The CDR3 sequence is CSARGRPGLAGISTDTQYF. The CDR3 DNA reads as TGCAGTGCTAGAGGAAGACCGGGACTAGCGGGGATCAGCACAGATACGCAGTATTTT.

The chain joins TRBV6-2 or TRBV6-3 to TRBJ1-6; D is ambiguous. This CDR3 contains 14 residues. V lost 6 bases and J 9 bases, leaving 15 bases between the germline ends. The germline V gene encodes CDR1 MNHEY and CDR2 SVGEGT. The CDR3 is CASSPNRSGSPLHF. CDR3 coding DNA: TGTGCCAGCAGCCCGAATAGGTCTGGTTCACCCCTCCACTTT.

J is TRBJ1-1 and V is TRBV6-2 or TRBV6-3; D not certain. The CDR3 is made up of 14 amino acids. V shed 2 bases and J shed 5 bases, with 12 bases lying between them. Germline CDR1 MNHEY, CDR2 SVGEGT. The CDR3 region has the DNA TGTGCCAGCAGTTACCGTGTGGGGAGGACTGAAGCTTTCTTT. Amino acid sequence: CASSYRVGRTEAFF.

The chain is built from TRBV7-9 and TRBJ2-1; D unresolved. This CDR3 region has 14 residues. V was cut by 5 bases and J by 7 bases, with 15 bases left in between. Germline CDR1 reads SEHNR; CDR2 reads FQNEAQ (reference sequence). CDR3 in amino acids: CASSRDLAGNEQFF. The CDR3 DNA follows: TGTGCCAGCAGCCGTGACTTAGCCGGGAATGAGCAGTTCTTC.